This record looks at one T cell receptor beta chain sequence and its context. This record comes from a study of blood T cell repertoires in COVID-19. Study-level background: Whether acute or convalescent, the COVID-19 samples came from the United States, Italy and Spain. From T cells, B-cell-depleted T cells, or PBMCs came the material, which was cDNA or gDNA.

Authors' processing steps: Amplification with reference gene primers provided the estimates of nucleated cell counts. Clones were sequenced by immunoSEQ multiplex PCR, and TCRdb holds only the in-frame ones, with some missing. That table furnishes V, J and clone size, whereas the DNA furnished D and trimming. Among more than 40,000 clones, 70% to 90% were seen once, and the ten largest hold around 4.7%. Sequencing input: peripheral blood. The clonotype originates from a man in his 60s with acute or convalescent COVID-19.

The CDR3 DNA follows: TGTGCCAGCTCAACCCGGGACAGGGGGATGCCTGAAGCTTTCTTT. Protein: CASSTRDRGMPEAFF. V is TRBV18 and J is TRBJ1-1; 11 bases fit TRBD1. The trim removed 5 bases at V and 6 bases at J, leaving 8 bases unmatched. CDR3 length: 15 amino acids. Germline CDR1 is KGHSH and CDR2 is LQKENI.